This T cell receptor beta chain was obtained from a study of blood T cell repertoires in COVID-19. Study at large: There were acute and convalescent COVID-19 samples, and they came from the United States, Italy and Spain. The cDNA or gDNA used as material had been derived from T cells, B-cell-depleted T cells, or PBMCs.

Sequencing was performed with immunoSEQ multiplex PCR; in TCRdb, only in-frame clones are kept and a portion is missing. The sample yields more than 55,000 clones, about 78% seen once. Germline V gives CDR1 SNHLY, CDR2 FYNNEI. The CDR3 loop spans 13 amino acids. Trimming took off 3 bases at V and 4 bases at J, with 9 bases between the two ends. This sequence joins TRBV2 and TRBJ1-1, with D perhaps matching TRBD1 (5 bases). This sequence originates from a man older than 75 with active or convalescent COVID-19. The sequenced sample consisted of peripheral blood. The CDR3 sequence is CASSDQGFTEAFF. For the CDR3, the DNA is TGTGCCAGCAGTGACCAGGGATTCACTGAAGCTTTCTTT.